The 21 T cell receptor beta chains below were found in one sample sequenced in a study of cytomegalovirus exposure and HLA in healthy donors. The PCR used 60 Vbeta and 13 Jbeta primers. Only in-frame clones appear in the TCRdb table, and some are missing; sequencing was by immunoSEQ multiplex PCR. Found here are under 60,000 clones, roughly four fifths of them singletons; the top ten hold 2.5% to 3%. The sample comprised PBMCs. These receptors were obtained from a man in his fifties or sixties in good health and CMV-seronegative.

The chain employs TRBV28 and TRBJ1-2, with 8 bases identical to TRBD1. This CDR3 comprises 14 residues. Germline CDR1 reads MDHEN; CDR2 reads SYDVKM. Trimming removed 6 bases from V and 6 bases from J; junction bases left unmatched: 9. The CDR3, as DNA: TGTGCCAGCAGACGTAGGACAGGGTATAATGGCTACACCTTC. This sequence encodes CASRRRTGYNGYTF.

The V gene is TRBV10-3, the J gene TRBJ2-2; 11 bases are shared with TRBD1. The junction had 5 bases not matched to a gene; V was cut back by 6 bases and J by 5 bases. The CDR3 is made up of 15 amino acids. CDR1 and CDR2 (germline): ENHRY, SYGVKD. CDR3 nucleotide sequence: TGTGCCATCAGACGGGACAGGGGGAGTACCGGGGAGCTGTTTTTT. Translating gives CAIRRDRGSTGELFF.

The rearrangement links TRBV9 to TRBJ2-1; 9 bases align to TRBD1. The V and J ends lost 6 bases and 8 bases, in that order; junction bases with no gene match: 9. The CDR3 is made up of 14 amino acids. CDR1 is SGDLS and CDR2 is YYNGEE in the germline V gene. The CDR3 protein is CASTQTGGRDEQFF. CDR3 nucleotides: TGTGCCAGCACCCAGACAGGGGGGCGAGATGAGCAGTTCTTC.

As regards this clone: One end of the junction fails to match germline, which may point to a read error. The CDR3 reads CAISQDPVPTGRSPLHF. CDR3 sequence (DNA): TGCGCCATCAGCCAAGATCCCGTTCCTACGGGTCGATCACCCCTCCACTTT. The chain is built from TRBV4-1 and TRBJ1-6; D is undetermined. Germline CDR1 and CDR2: MGHRA and YSYEKL. There are 17 residues in the CDR3.

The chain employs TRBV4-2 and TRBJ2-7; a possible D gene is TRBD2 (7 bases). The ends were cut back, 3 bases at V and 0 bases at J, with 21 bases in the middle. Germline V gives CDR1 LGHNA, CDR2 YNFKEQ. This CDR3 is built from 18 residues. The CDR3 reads CASSHEGWGGATSYEQYF. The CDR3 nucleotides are TGTGCCAGCAGCCACGAAGGATGGGGGGGGGCCACCTCCTACGAGCAGTACTTC.

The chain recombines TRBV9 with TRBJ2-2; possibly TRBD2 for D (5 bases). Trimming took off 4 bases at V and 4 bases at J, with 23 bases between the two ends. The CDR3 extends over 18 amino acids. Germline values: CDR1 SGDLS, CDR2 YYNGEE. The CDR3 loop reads CASSPQPDRRGGTGELFF. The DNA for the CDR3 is TGTGCCAGCAGCCCGCAACCGGACCGCCGAGGAGGCACCGGGGAGCTGTTTTTT.

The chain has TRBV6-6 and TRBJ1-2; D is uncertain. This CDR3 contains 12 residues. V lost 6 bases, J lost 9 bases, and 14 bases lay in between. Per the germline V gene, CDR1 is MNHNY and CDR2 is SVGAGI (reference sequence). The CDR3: CASSPKGVSYTF. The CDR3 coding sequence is TGTGCCAGCAGCCCTAAGGGAGTTAGCTACACCTTC.

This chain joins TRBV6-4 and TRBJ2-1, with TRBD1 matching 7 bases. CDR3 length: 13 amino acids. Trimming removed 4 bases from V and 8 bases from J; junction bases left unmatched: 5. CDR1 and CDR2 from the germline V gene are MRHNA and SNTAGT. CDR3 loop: CASSAEGGDEQFF. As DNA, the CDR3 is TGTGCCAGCAGTGCGGAAGGGGGCGATGAGCAGTTCTTC.

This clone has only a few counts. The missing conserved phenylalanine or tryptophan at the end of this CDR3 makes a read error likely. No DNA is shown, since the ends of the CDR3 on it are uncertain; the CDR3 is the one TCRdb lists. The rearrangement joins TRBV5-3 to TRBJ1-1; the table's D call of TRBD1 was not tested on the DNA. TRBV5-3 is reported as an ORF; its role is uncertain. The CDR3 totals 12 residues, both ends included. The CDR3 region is CARSLDQDRRKV.

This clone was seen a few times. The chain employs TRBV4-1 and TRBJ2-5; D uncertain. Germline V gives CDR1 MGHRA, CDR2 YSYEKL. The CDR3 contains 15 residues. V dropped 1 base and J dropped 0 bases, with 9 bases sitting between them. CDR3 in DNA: TGCGCCAGCAGCCAAGGCTCGAACTACCAAGAGACCCAGTACTTC. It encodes CASSQGSNYQETQYF.

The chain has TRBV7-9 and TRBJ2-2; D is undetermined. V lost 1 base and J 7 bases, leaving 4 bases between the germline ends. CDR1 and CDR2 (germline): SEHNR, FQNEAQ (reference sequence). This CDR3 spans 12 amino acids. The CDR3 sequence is CASSLGSGELFF. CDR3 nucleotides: TGTGCCAGCAGCTTAGGCAGCGGGGAGCTGTTTTTT.

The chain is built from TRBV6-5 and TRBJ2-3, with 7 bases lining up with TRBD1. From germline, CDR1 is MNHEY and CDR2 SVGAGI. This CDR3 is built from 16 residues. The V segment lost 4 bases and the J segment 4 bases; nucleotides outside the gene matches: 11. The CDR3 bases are TGTGCCAGCAGTTTGAGCGGAAGGGGGCTTCCAGATACGCAGTATTTT. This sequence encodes CASSLSGRGLPDTQYF.

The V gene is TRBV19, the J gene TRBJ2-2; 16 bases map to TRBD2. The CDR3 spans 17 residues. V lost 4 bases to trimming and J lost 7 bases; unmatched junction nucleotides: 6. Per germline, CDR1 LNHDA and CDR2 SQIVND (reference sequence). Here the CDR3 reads CASSRGLAGGPNGELFF. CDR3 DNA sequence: TGTGCCAGTAGTAGGGGACTAGCGGGGGGGCCGAACGGGGAGCTGTTTTTT.

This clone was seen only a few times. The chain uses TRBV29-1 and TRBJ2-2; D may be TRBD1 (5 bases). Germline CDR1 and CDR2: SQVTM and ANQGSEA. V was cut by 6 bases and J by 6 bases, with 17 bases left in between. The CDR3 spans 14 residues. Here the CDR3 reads CSVAHSRAAGELFF. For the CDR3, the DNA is TGCAGCGTGGCGCACTCCAGGGCTGCCGGGGAGCTGTTTTTT.

The CDR3 coding sequence is TGTGCCATCAAGGGGACTAGCGCTAACAATGAGCAGTTCTTC. It yields the protein CAIKGTSANNEQFF. The chain combines TRBV10-3 with TRBJ2-1; 10 bases line up with TRBD2. The V gene's germline CDR1 is ENHRY and CDR2 SYGVKD. This CDR3 has 14 residues. The ends lost 7 bases at V and 5 bases at J; junction bases unmatched: 5.

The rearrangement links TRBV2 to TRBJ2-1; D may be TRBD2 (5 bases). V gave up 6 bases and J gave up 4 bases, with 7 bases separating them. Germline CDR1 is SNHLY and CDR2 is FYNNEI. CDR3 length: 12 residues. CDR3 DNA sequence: TGTGCCAGCAGCCCGGGGTACAATGAGCAGTTCTTC. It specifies CASSPGYNEQFF.

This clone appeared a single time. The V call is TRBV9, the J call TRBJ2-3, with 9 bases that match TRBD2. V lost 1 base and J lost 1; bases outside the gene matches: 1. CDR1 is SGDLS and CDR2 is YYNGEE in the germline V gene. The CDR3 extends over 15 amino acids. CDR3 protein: CASSVSGGRTDTQYF. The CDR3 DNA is TGTGCCAGCAGCGTAAGCGGGGGGCGCACAGATACGCAGTATTTT.

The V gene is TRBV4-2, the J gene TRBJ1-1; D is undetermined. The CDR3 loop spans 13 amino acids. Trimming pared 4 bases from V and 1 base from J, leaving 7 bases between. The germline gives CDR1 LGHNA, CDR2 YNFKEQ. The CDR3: CASSPVRNTEAFF. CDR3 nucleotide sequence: TGTGCCAGCAGCCCCGTGAGGAACACTGAAGCTTTCTTT.

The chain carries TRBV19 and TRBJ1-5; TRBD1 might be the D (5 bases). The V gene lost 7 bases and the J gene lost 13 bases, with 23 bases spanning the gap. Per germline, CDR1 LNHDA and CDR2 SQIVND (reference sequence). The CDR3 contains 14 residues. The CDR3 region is CASTPGAGSLSQHF. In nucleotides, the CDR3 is TGTGCCAGTACCCCTGGGGCAGGGTCCCTATCGCAGCATTTT.

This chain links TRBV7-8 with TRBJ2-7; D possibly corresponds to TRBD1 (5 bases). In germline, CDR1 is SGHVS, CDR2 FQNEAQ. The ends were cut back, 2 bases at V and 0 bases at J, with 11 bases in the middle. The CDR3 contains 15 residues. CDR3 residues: CASSLQGAISYEQYF. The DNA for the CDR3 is TGTGCCAGCAGCTTACAAGGGGCCATCTCCTACGAGCAGTACTTC.

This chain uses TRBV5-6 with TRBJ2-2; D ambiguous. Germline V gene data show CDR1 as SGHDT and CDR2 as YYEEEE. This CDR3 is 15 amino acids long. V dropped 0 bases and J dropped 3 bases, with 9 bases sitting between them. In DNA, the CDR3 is TGTGCCAGCAGCTTGGGCCCCCGGGACACCGGGGAGCTGTTTTTT. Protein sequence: CASSLGPRDTGELFF.